Listed here are 24 T cell receptor beta chains from one sample, sequenced in a study of cytomegalovirus exposure and HLA in healthy donors. PCR amplification relied on 60 Vbeta primers (plus 13 Jbeta primers). The repertoire was sequenced with immunoSEQ multiplex PCR; TCRdb's copy has only in-frame clones and lacks some. The data contain about 110,000 clones, less than 80% of them singletons. The material sequenced was PBMCs. All receptors derive from a woman in her forties in good health and CMV-seronegative.

This chain joins TRBV27 and TRBJ2-2; maybe TRBD2 (6 bases). The CDR3 sequence is 15 residues long. In germline, CDR1 is MNHEY, CDR2 SMNVEV (reference sequence). The V gene lost 5 bases and the J gene lost 5 bases, with 15 bases spanning the gap. As DNA, the CDR3 is TGTGCCAGCAGTCTACCCCCGAGCGGGACCGGGGAGCTGTTTTTT. Its translation is CASSLPPSGTGELFF.

This clone was found once. V usage is TRBV9 and J usage is TRBJ2-5; 12 bases match TRBD2. Looked up from germline, CDR1 is SGDLS and CDR2 is YYNGEE. V shed 4 bases, J shed 5 bases, and the junction held 6 bases outside the gene matches. The CDR3 covers 15 residues. DNA for the CDR3: TGTGCCAGCAGCTCCGGACTAGCGGGGTGGGAGACCCAGTACTTC. It encodes CASSSGLAGWETQYF.

The CDR3 spells CASSLAPGVQETQYF. Written as DNA, the CDR3 is TGTGCCAGCAGCTTGGCCCCCGGGGTCCAAGAGACCCAGTACTTC. The chain recombines TRBV5-6 with TRBJ2-5; D may be TRBD2 (5 bases). Deletions cut 0 bases from V and 1 base from J, with 10 bases between. Germline CDR1 and CDR2: SGHDT and YYEEEE. The CDR3 loop spans 15 amino acids.

The chain uses TRBV28 and TRBJ2-1; 7 positions agree with TRBD2. The V and J ends lost 8 bases and 2 bases, in that order; junction bases with no gene match: 6. In germline, CDR1 is MDHEN, CDR2 SYDVKM. The CDR3 contains 14 residues. CDR3 DNA sequence: TGTGCCAGCCTCCCGGGAGGTGCCTACAATGAGCAGTTCTTC. Its translation is CASLPGGAYNEQFF.

The chain combines TRBV28 with TRBJ2-2; 9 bases are a match to TRBD1. The CDR3 runs 16 residues. J gave up 4 bases and V 8 bases, and 11 bases lay outside the gene matches. Germline CDR1 MDHEN, CDR2 SYDVKM. The CDR3 DNA follows: TGTGCCAGCGAGAGACTGGGACAGGGCCCCACCGGGGAGCTGTTTTTT. It translates to CASERLGQGPTGELFF.

This clone has just one count. The chain is built from TRBV27 and TRBJ1-3; TRBD1 matches 8 bases. This CDR3 comprises 16 residues. The trim removed 5 bases at V and 4 bases at J, leaving 10 bases unmatched. Germline CDR1 is MNHEY and CDR2 is SMNVEV (reference sequence). The CDR3 sequence: CASSPSQGETGNTIYF. For the CDR3, the DNA is TGTGCCAGCAGTCCGTCACAGGGGGAAACCGGAAACACCATATATTTT.

The CDR3 spells CASSWTGGSTDTQYF. The DNA for the CDR3 is TGTGCCAGCAGTTGGACGGGGGGAAGCACAGATACGCAGTATTTT. V usage is TRBV27 and J usage is TRBJ2-3; 7 bases line up with TRBD2. V trimming: 4 bases; J trimming: 0 bases; junction bases outside the gene matches: 4. The germline V gene has CDR1 MNHEY and CDR2 SMNVEV (reference sequence). The CDR3 is 15 amino acids.

This chain uses TRBV6-5 with TRBJ1-1; D is undetermined. Germline lookup yields CDR1 MNHEY and CDR2 SVGAGI. The V end was cut by 10 bases, the J end by 2 bases, with 14 bases between. The CDR3 has 13 amino acids. CDR3 sequence reads: CATGVGVNTEAFF. The DNA for the CDR3 is TGTGCCACCGGAGTCGGGGTTAACACTGAAGCTTTCTTT.

On this clone itself: A junction boundary mismatches the germline segment, possibly from a read error. Additional DNA sequences in this sample encode the identical CDR3. V usage is TRBV19 and J usage is TRBJ1-2; the D gene is possibly TRBD1 (5 bases). CDR3 length equals 14 residues. Germline-derived CDR1 and CDR2 are LNHDA and SQIVND (reference sequence). CDR3 nucleotide sequence: TGTGCCAGTAGTATTAAGGGGCTCAACTATGGCTACACCTTT. Protein sequence: CASSIKGLNYGYTF.

A few counts support this clone. This sample includes further DNA sequences coding for the same CDR3. The chain recombines TRBV4-3 with TRBJ1-1, with D unresolved. Trimming removed 0 bases from V and 1 base from J, with 6 bases in between. The germline gives CDR1 LGHNA, CDR2 YSLEER. This CDR3 region has 14 residues. This CDR3 is CASSQDRENTEAFF. Here the CDR3 DNA reads TGCGCCAGCAGCCAAGATCGGGAGAACACTGAAGCTTTCTTT.

CDR3 coding DNA: TGTGCCAGTAGTAGGGACAGCGACTTCACCGGGGAGCTGTTTTTT. Translated, it gives CASSRDSDFTGELFF. This chain links TRBV19 with TRBJ2-2, with 7 positions matching TRBD1. The CDR3 sequence is 15 residues long. Germline-derived CDR1 and CDR2 are LNHDA and SQIVND (reference sequence). V gave up 4 bases and J gave up 4 bases; unmatched junction bases: 6.

The chain couples TRBV27 to TRBJ2-3; D may be TRBD2 (6 bases). Germline V CDR1 and CDR2: MNHEY, SMNVEV (reference sequence). This CDR3 contains 14 residues. V dropped 9 bases and J dropped 3 bases, with 16 bases sitting between them. The CDR3 loop is CARGDSRRTDTQYF. CDR3 DNA: TGTGCCAGAGGGGACTCACGTAGGACAGATACGCAGTATTTT.

The genes are TRBV28 and TRBJ2-7; D uncertain. The CDR3 has 13 amino acids. Germline CDR1 MDHEN, CDR2 SYDVKM. Trimming took 2 bases from V and 1 from J, leaving 6 bases between them. The CDR3 DNA follows: TGTGCCAGCAGTTTACAAAAATCCTACGAGCAGTACTTC. This codes for CASSLQKSYEQYF.

The chain carries TRBV7-2 and TRBJ1-5; TRBD1 might be the D (6 bases). The CDR3 totals 16 residues. Germline V gives CDR1 SGHTA, CDR2 FQGNSA. Trimming removed 5 bases at V and 4 bases at J, with 18 bases between. DNA for the CDR3: TGTGCCAGCAGCACCAGGGGTCAGGGTGGTAATCAGCCCCAGCATTTT. This gives the protein CASSTRGQGGNQPQHF.

The chain joins TRBV9 to TRBJ2-1, with D possibly matching TRBD2 (5 bases). Germline V CDR1 and CDR2: SGDLS, YYNGEE. Between the trimmed V and J ends, which lost 0 bases and 5 bases, there was a span of 6 bases. This CDR3 has 13 residues. CDR3 sequence reads: CASSVDGDNEQFF. Here the CDR3 DNA reads TGTGCCAGCAGCGTAGACGGGGACAATGAGCAGTTCTTC. Full variable domain (missing parts from reference TRBV9 and TRBJ2-1): DSGVTQTPKHLITATGQRVTLRCSPRSGDLSVYWYQQSLDQGLQFLIQYYNGEERAKGNILERFSAQQFPDLHSELNLSSLELGDSALYFCASSVDGDNEQFFGPGTRLTVL.

The rearrangement links TRBV6-5 to TRBJ1-1; no reliable D call. Trimming shortened V by 8 bases and J by 5 bases, and 12 bases separated the two germline ends. CDR1 is MNHEY, CDR2 SVGAGI, per germline. CDR3 size: 12 residues. The CDR3: CASGRGNTEAFF. The DNA for the CDR3 is TGTGCCAGCGGCCGAGGGAATACTGAAGCTTTCTTT.

This clone appeared a single time. This chain connects TRBV28 to TRBJ1-2; no firm D call. The germline V and J ends were trimmed by 8 bases and 6 bases, with 10 bases remaining between them. CDR1 is MDHEN and CDR2 is SYDVKM in the germline V gene. The CDR3 covers 11 residues. The CDR3, as DNA: TGTGCCAGCCAAAAGAGGGATGGCTACACCTTC. Its translation: CASQKRDGYTF.

The rearrangement uses TRBV28 and TRBJ2-1, with 9 bases identical to TRBD1. Germline values: CDR1 MDHEN, CDR2 SYDVKM. With V trimmed by 5 bases and J by 4 bases, 9 bases remained unmatched. The CDR3 covers 16 residues. CDR3 bases: TGTGCCAGCAGTCCTAGGACAGGGGACCCTTACAATGAGCAGTTCTTC. It is translated as CASSPRTGDPYNEQFF.

The chain recombines TRBV5-1 with TRBJ2-3; the match to TRBD2 covers 9 bases. V was pared by 0 bases and J by 3 bases, with 11 bases of the junction left unmatched. CDR1 and CDR2 from the germline V gene are SGHRS and YFSETQ. The CDR3 spans 18 residues. The CDR3 loop reads CASSLGAPGSGGTDTQYF. The DNA for the CDR3 is TGCGCCAGCAGCTTGGGAGCGCCTGGGAGCGGGGGGACAGATACGCAGTATTTT.

The chain employs TRBV25-1 and TRBJ2-2, with a possible D match to TRBD1 (5 bases). The CDR3 length is 14 residues. Germline V gene lookup returns CDR1 MGHDK and CDR2 SYGVNS. The V gene lost 1 base and the J gene lost 3 bases, with 6 bases spanning the gap. CDR3 in amino acids: CASSESRDTGELFF. The CDR3 DNA sequence: TGTGCCAGCAGTGAATCCAGGGACACCGGGGAGCTGTTTTTT.

The chain couples TRBV5-1 to TRBJ1-1, with D hard to call. V dropped 0 bases and J dropped 0 bases, with 9 bases sitting between them. The length of the CDR3 is 15 residues. Germline V lookup: CDR1 SGHRS, CDR2 YFSETQ. The CDR3 coding sequence is TGCGCCAGCAGCTTGGATACAGTACTGAACACTGAAGCTTTCTTT. The encoded protein is CASSLDTVLNTEAFF.

This chain uses TRBV5-1 with TRBJ1-1; 7 nucleotides match TRBD1. Germline lookup yields CDR1 SGHRS and CDR2 YFSETQ. The CDR3 contains 16 residues. The V gene end was trimmed by 4 bases and the J gene end by 10 bases; junction bases not matched to a gene: 19. The CDR3 nucleotides are TGCGCCAGCAGCCCGGCGGCAGGGGGGAGTTCAAGGAGAGCTTTCTTT. This encodes CASSPAAGGSSRRAFF.

The chain is built from TRBV28 and TRBJ2-5, with 7 positions matching TRBD2. Germline CDR1 MDHEN, CDR2 SYDVKM. The CDR3 is 15 amino acids. Trimming at V came to 2 bases and at J to 4 bases, leaving 7 bases not matched to a gene. CDR3 in amino acids: CASSLLGGSLETQYF. The CDR3 DNA reads as TGTGCCAGCAGTTTACTTGGCGGGAGTTTAGAGACCCAGTACTTC.

The chain joins TRBV28 to TRBJ1-3; a weak D match, TRBD1 (5 bases). V was pared by 6 bases and J by 0 bases, with 12 bases between. This CDR3 is built from 15 residues. Germline CDR1 is MDHEN and CDR2 is SYDVKM. Here the CDR3 reads CASSWGRTSGNTIYF. CDR3 sequence (DNA): TGTGCCAGCAGCTGGGGCAGGACCTCTGGAAACACCATATATTTT.